The 22 T cell receptor beta chains presented below share a single source sample, sequenced in a study of blood T cell repertoires in COVID-19. Here immunoSEQ multiplex PCR was the method, and the copy in TCRdb shows in-frame clones only, minus some. Of some 45,000 clones in the sample, over 75% were seen once. Input material: peripheral blood. All receptors derive from a human donor in a cohort sampled during active COVID-19.

The chain carries TRBV25-1 and TRBJ1-6; perhaps TRBD1 as D (5 bases). The CDR3 extends over 12 amino acids. Germline V gene sequence: CDR1 MGHDK, CDR2 SYGVNS. Trimming took 7 bases from V and 14 from J, leaving 15 bases between them. The CDR3 spells CASNSGPATLHF. The CDR3 bases are TGTGCCAGCAACTCAGGGCCTGCGACCCTCCACTTT.

This clone was seen only a few times. This sample includes further DNA sequences coding for the same CDR3. The gene calls are TRBV4-2 and TRBJ2-1; 10 bases fit TRBD2. The CDR3 length is 16 residues. J was trimmed by 4 bases and V by 1 base; bases with no gene match: 4. CDR1 LGHNA and CDR2 YNFKEQ come from the germline V gene. The CDR3 here is CASSQGWTSGYNEQFF. The CDR3 DNA is TGTGCCAGCAGCCAAGGCTGGACTAGCGGTTACAATGAGCAGTTCTTC.

In its sample, this clone was seen once. The chain carries TRBV18 and TRBJ1-5; TRBD1 agrees at 8 bases. Germline V gives CDR1 KGHSH, CDR2 LQKENI. With 3 bases clipped from V and 5 bases from J, the junction kept 0 bases outside the gene matches. The CDR3 has 13 residues. CDR3 DNA sequence: TGTGCCAGCTCACCGGGACAGGATCAGCCCCAGCATTTT. Translated: CASSPGQDQPQHF.

V and J are TRBV19 and TRBJ2-5; the D gene is possibly TRBD2 (6 bases). The CDR3 is 13 residues long. Germline CDR1 and CDR2: LNHDA and SQIVND (reference sequence). Trimming took off 5 bases at V and 5 bases at J, with 12 bases between the two ends. In nucleotides, the CDR3 is TGTGCCAGTAGTGCAACAGGAGGGGAGACCCAGTACTTC. It yields the protein CASSATGGETQYF.

The rearrangement uses TRBV14 and TRBJ2-5; 7 nucleotides agree with TRBD1. With 1 base clipped from V and 0 bases from J, the junction kept 8 bases outside the gene matches. Germline V CDR1 and CDR2: SGHDN, FVKESK. CDR3 length equals 17 residues. Written as DNA, the CDR3 is TGTGCCAGCAGCCAAGGCCGGGACAGTCGATACCAAGAGACCCAGTACTTC. It translates to CASSQGRDSRYQETQYF.

J is TRBJ1-1 and V is TRBV28; D unresolved. V gave up 6 bases and J gave up 7 bases, with 9 bases separating them. The germline CDR1 and CDR2 sequences are MDHEN and SYDVKM. The CDR3 has 11 residues. CDR3 sequence (DNA): TGTGCCAGCAGACAGTACGATGAAGCTTTCTTT. This gives the protein CASRQYDEAFF.

V gene TRBV24-1 combines with J gene TRBJ2-1; TRBD2 matches at 9 bases. Germline-derived CDR1 and CDR2 are KGHDR and SFDVKD. The CDR3 is 15 amino acids. With V trimmed by 4 bases and J by 7 bases, 7 bases remained unmatched. CDR3 nucleotide sequence: TGTGCCACCAGTGACCTTAGCGGGAGTGGGAATGAGCAGTTCTTC. Translated: CATSDLSGSGNEQFF.

The chain is built from TRBV24-1 and TRBJ2-1, with 8 bases matching TRBD1. The CDR3 extends over 16 amino acids. V was clipped by 4 bases and J by 8 bases; unmatched bases: 12. Looked up from germline, CDR1 is KGHDR and CDR2 is SFDVKD. The CDR3 DNA sequence: TGTGCCACCAGTGAAACCGGGACAGGAAGAACATATGAGCAGTTCTTC. Protein product: CATSETGTGRTYEQFF.

The V and J genes are TRBV27 and TRBJ1-2; D unclear. There are 15 residues in the CDR3. V gave up 0 bases and J gave up 5 bases, with 13 bases separating them. Germline CDR1 MNHEY, CDR2 SMNVEV (reference sequence). CDR3 bases: TGTGCCAGCAGTTTATCGCCGTCTAGGGAGTATGGCTACACCTTC. It yields the protein CASSLSPSREYGYTF.

The V gene is TRBV6-6, the J gene TRBJ2-7, with no clear D. The V end lost 6 bases, the J end lost 4 bases, and 10 bases lay between the germline ends. Looked up from germline, CDR1 is MNHNY and CDR2 is SVGAGI (reference sequence). This CDR3 comprises 12 residues. In DNA, the CDR3 is TGTGCCAGCAGCCCTAACTTTTACGAGCAGTACTTC. This encodes CASSPNFYEQYF.

J is TRBJ2-7 and V is TRBV10-3, with 7 bases aligning to TRBD1. The CDR3 is 14 amino acids. With V trimmed by 6 bases and J by 3 bases, 8 bases remained unmatched. Per the germline V gene, CDR1 is ENHRY and CDR2 is SYGVKD. The CDR3 is CAIRGDREDYEQYF. DNA of the CDR3: TGTGCCATCAGAGGGGACAGAGAGGACTACGAGCAGTACTTC.

This chain joins TRBV18 and TRBJ2-6, with TRBD1 matching over 12 bases. This CDR3 has 18 residues. J gave up 1 base and V 5 bases, and 6 bases lay outside the gene matches. Per germline, CDR1 KGHSH and CDR2 LQKENI. This CDR3 reads CASSGPGQGASGANVLTF. CDR3 DNA: TGTGCCAGCTCAGGTCCGGGACAGGGGGCATCTGGGGCCAACGTCCTGACTTTC.

The genes are TRBV11-2 and TRBJ2-7; weak D call: TRBD2 (5 bases). V shed 5 bases and J shed 7 bases, with 24 bases lying between them. The CDR3 covers 16 residues. Germline-derived CDR1 and CDR2 are SGHAT and FQNNGV. The DNA for the CDR3 is TGTGCCAGCAGCCTCATCGGAGGACGGACGTCTAGGGAGCAGTACTTC. Protein sequence: CASSLIGGRTSREQYF.

This rearrangement joins TRBV7-8 to TRBJ2-2; a weak D match, TRBD1 (6 bases). The V gene's germline CDR1 is SGHVS and CDR2 FQNEAQ. This CDR3 is 16 amino acids long. Trimming pared 2 bases from V and 6 bases from J, leaving 16 bases between. The CDR3, as DNA: TGTGCCAGCAGCTTAATTGGCAGGGGCGGTGCCGGGGAGCTGTTTTTT. This gives the protein CASSLIGRGGAGELFF.

The chain has TRBV29-1 and TRBJ2-1, with 11 bases identical to TRBD2. V lost 6 bases, J lost 4 bases, and 11 bases stayed unmatched. Germline values: CDR1 SQVTM, CDR2 ANQGSEA. The CDR3 has 16 amino acids. The DNA for the CDR3 is TGCAGCGTCCCTCCTCCGGGACTAGCGGCATACAATGAGCAGTTCTTC. It encodes CSVPPPGLAAYNEQFF.

The chain joins TRBV3-1 (or the pseudogene TRBV3-2) to TRBJ2-3; weak D call: TRBD2 (6 bases). This CDR3 comprises 15 residues. The germline V gene encodes CDR1 LGHDT and CDR2 YNNKEL (reference sequence). Between the trimmed V and J ends, which lost 0 bases and 4 bases, there was a span of 11 bases. CDR3: CASSQDLASADTQYF. Written as DNA, the CDR3 is TGTGCCAGCAGCCAAGATCTGGCTAGCGCAGATACGCAGTATTTT.

This clone was counted once. The V call is TRBV5-6, the J call TRBJ1-1, with a possible D match to TRBD1 (6 bases). CDR1 and CDR2 (germline): SGHDT, YYEEEE. The V gene lost 2 bases and the J gene lost 3 bases, with 14 bases spanning the gap. The CDR3 consists of 15 residues. The CDR3 region is CASSLQGGGDTEAFF. As DNA, the CDR3 is TGTGCCAGCAGCTTACAGGGAGGGGGAGACACTGAAGCTTTCTTT.

The genes are TRBV4-1 and TRBJ2-1, with 9 positions matching TRBD1. CDR1 and CDR2 from the germline V gene are MGHRA and YSYEKL. The CDR3 spans 16 residues. V gave up 5 bases and J gave up 7 bases; unmatched junction bases: 12. The CDR3 nucleotides are TGCGCCAGCAGCTTATCCGGGACAGGGAAGGTGAATGAGCAGTTCTTC. Protein product: CASSLSGTGKVNEQFF.

This clone was recorded a few times. The chain is built from TRBV25-1 and TRBJ2-5; 14 bases agree with TRBD2. The CDR3 extends over 17 amino acids. CDR1 MGHDK and CDR2 SYGVNS come from the germline V gene. J was trimmed by 5 bases and V by 2 bases; bases with no gene match: 7. This chain's CDR3 is CASSEPGLAGDGETQYF. Here the CDR3 DNA reads TGTGCCAGCAGTGAACCGGGACTAGCGGGAGACGGGGAGACCCAGTACTTC.

This clone has just one count. The rearrangement joins TRBV5-4 to TRBJ2-6; maybe TRBD1 (6 bases). V lost 4 bases and J lost 4, with 15 bases in between. The CDR3 has 16 amino acids. Germline V lookup: CDR1 SGHNT, CDR2 YYREEE (reference sequence). CDR3 loop: CASSARQAPGANVLTF. In nucleotides, the CDR3 is TGTGCCAGCAGCGCACGACAGGCCCCCGGGGCCAACGTCCTGACTTTC. The whole variable domain, remainder taken from reference TRBV5-4 and TRBJ2-6, is ETGVTQSPTHLIKTRGQQVTLRCSSQSGHNTVSWYQQALGQGPQFIFQYYREEENGRGNFPPRFSGLQFPNYSSELNVNALELDDSALYLCASSARQAPGANVLTFGAGSRLTVL.

The chain's CDR3 is CASSIGGEPQHF. The CDR3 coding sequence is TGTGCCAGTAGTATAGGGGGCGAGCCCCAGCATTTT. This chain connects TRBV19 to TRBJ1-5; the D gene is possibly TRBD1 (5 bases). V lost 1 base and J 8 bases, leaving 6 bases between the germline ends. Germline V CDR1 and CDR2: LNHDA, SQIVND (reference sequence). This CDR3 spans 12 amino acids.

J is TRBJ1-1 and V is TRBV28; D is unclear. This CDR3 comprises 11 residues. Germline CDR1 is MDHEN and CDR2 is SYDVKM. Trimming removed 7 bases from V and 1 base from J, with 4 bases in between. CDR3 protein: CASIWNTEAFF. The CDR3 nucleotides read TGTGCCAGCATCTGGAACACTGAAGCTTTCTTT.